Presented here are 10 T cell receptor beta chains from one specimen sequenced in a study of cytomegalovirus exposure and HLA in healthy donors. Researchers ran the PCR with 60 Vbeta and 13 Jbeta primers. Sequencing was performed with immunoSEQ multiplex PCR; in TCRdb, only in-frame clones are kept and a portion is missing. The top ten hold less than 6% of the sample, which has 70,000 to 95,000 clones, approximately 80% seen once. Sequencing used PBMCs. The receptors originated from a man aged 25 to 40 in good health and CMV-seropositive.

Concerning this clone: In the same sample, other DNA sequences code for this CDR3. The V call is TRBV30, the J call TRBJ2-7; no definite D call. Germline V gives CDR1 GTSNPN, CDR2 SVGIG (reference sequence). The CDR3 covers 11 residues. Trimming pared 5 bases from V and 1 base from J, leaving 6 bases between. For the CDR3, the DNA is TGTGCCTGGGGCCAATCCTACGAGCAGTACTTC. This encodes CAWGQSYEQYF.

This chain uses TRBV6-8 with TRBJ1-1; possibly TRBD1 for D (5 bases). This CDR3 is built from 15 residues. Germline V CDR1 and CDR2: MNHGY, SAAAGT. Trimming removed 7 bases at V and 0 bases at J, with 15 bases between. This chain's CDR3 is CASNHRQGMNTEAFF. Here the CDR3 DNA reads TGTGCCAGCAACCACAGGCAGGGCATGAACACTGAAGCTTTCTTT.

The chain is built from TRBV9 and TRBJ1-1, with no clear D. The V end lost 3 bases, the J end lost 4 bases, and 19 bases lay between the germline ends. CDR3 size: 16 residues. Germline CDR1 is SGDLS and CDR2 is YYNGEE. CDR3 in amino acids: CASSGDILYGSTEAFF. CDR3 bases: TGTGCCAGCAGCGGAGACATACTCTATGGGAGCACTGAAGCTTTCTTT.

The chain couples TRBV7-3 to TRBJ2-3; 9 bases fit TRBD2. The CDR3 has 15 amino acids. Germline CDR1 reads SGHTA; CDR2 reads FQGTGA. The trim removed 5 bases at V and 1 base at J, leaving 4 bases unmatched. CDR3 residues: CASSRAGGGTDTQYF. The CDR3 DNA is TGTGCCAGCAGCAGAGCGGGGGGCGGCACAGATACGCAGTATTTT.

A few counts support this clone. Germline and junction disagree at one end, which may indicate a read error. The rearrangement joins TRBV7-7 to TRBJ2-5, with D tentatively TRBD1 (5 bases). Matching the DNA end better, TRBJ2-7 makes the J call doubtful. CDR1 and CDR2 from the germline V gene are SSHAT and FNYEAQ (reference sequence). The CDR3 sequence is 13 residues long. The CDR3 here is CASSFDRSYEQYF. The CDR3 DNA reads as TGTGCTAGCAGCTTTGACAGATCCTACGAGCAGTACTTC.

The sample holds a few counts of this clone. V is TRBV10-3 and J is TRBJ1-1; maybe TRBD1 (5 bases). This CDR3 region has 14 residues. Trimming removed 7 bases from V and 1 base from J, with 13 bases in between. Germline V lookup: CDR1 ENHRY, CDR2 SYGVKD. CDR3 sequence reads: CAIKQTDPNTEAFF. The CDR3 DNA sequence: TGTGCCATCAAGCAGACAGACCCGAACACTGAAGCTTTCTTT.

This chain connects TRBV7-2 to TRBJ2-2; no firm D call. The length of the CDR3 is 15 residues. The germline V and J ends were trimmed by 1 base and 1 base, with 7 bases remaining between them. CDR1 is SGHTA and CDR2 is FQGNSA in the germline V gene. The CDR3 region has the DNA TGTGCCAGCAGCTTAGAGGCGGTGAACACCGGGGAGCTGTTTTTT. Protein sequence: CASSLEAVNTGELFF.

As DNA, the CDR3 is TGCGCCAGCAGCTTGGATGGGACAGGGATTATTCAGCCCCAGCATTTT. Its translation: CASSLDGTGIIQPQHF. The chain couples TRBV5-1 to TRBJ1-5; 9 bases line up with TRBD1. Germline trimming cut 0 bases from V and 6 bases from J; bases unmatched to any gene: 7. The germline CDR1 and CDR2 sequences are SGHRS and YFSETQ. The CDR3 consists of 16 residues.

This clone was detected once. J is TRBJ2-2 and V is TRBV10-2, with a weak D call TRBD2 (6 bases). V shed 4 bases and J shed 7 bases, with 16 bases lying between them. The length of the CDR3 is 15 residues. The germline V gene encodes CDR1 WSHSY and CDR2 SAAADI. CDR3 loop: CASSARAGLSGELFF. The CDR3 DNA sequence: TGCGCCAGCAGTGCGCGCGCGGGGCTGAGCGGGGAGCTGTTTTTT.

The CDR3 nucleotides read TGTGCCAGCAGTCCGCGGACTGGGGAGAGCGAGCAGTACTTC. Translating it yields CASSPRTGESEQYF. The rearrangement joins TRBV28 to TRBJ2-7, with a tentative D call TRBD2 (5 bases). Germline V CDR1 and CDR2: MDHEN, SYDVKM. The length of the CDR3 is 14 residues. V lost 5 bases and J lost 6, with 17 bases in between.